This T cell receptor beta chain is drawn from a study of cytomegalovirus exposure and HLA in healthy donors. The overall study: For the approximately 430 genotyped donors, 65% to 90% fell within the Caucasian-associated ancestry cluster.

The CDR3 length is 13 residues. The germline V gene has CDR1 SGHRS and CDR2 YFSETQ. With regard to this clone: Its antigen remains unknown. An end of the junction does not agree with germline; a read error may underlie this. Other nucleotide sequences from this sample produce the same CDR3.

Overall study results and limits: Roughly uniform sequencing depth across donors was assumed, possibly incorrectly. Later on, an analysis found that several of the most significant clusters appeared to be linked to common viral pathogens, which included parvovirus B19.

The primer mix had 60 Vbeta and 13 Jbeta primers. The authors' processing: A later analysis counted some 87 million unique TCR beta chains, 9.5 million to 12 million shared. Assay used: immunoSEQ multiplex PCR; TCRdb lists only in-frame clones, some missing. V and J calls and clone size are given by that table; D and trimming were obtained from the DNA. The sample includes approximately 190,000 clones, over 65% of them seen just once. The TCR originated in a man aged 40-55 years in good health and CMV-seropositive. The gene calls are TRBV5-1 and TRBJ2-7; 9 bases map to TRBD1. The sequenced sample consisted of PBMCs. CDR3: CASSLVTGGEQYF. The CDR3 coding sequence is TGCGCTAGCAGCTTGGTGACAGGGGGCGAGCAGTACTTC.